This T cell receptor beta chain is drawn from a study of cytomegalovirus exposure and HLA in healthy donors. Study-level findings and limits: Analysis was performed later, and it showed HLA-associated TCR beta chains to be more clonally expanded than equally common others. In an earlier analysis, most TCR beta V segments were productive about 87% or about 30% of the time. Donors belonging to an Asian-associated ancestry cluster reportedly showed fewer N-insertions in productive TCRs than the approximately 670-donor mean, according to what a later analysis found. Three chains tied to CMV proved CMV antigen-specific in vitro.

Regarding this clone: The antigen is unknown.

There are 15 residues in the CDR3. Germline-derived CDR1 and CDR2 are MGHDK and SYGVNS. V lost 7 bases and J lost 3; bases outside the gene matches: 11. Primers: 60 Vbeta forward and 13 Jbeta reverse. The table came from immunoSEQ multiplex PCR; TCRdb's copy has only in-frame clones and leaves some out. In the table there are about 190,000 clones, about 80% of which are singletons. The chain combines TRBV25-1 with TRBJ1-2; 7 bases are shared with TRBD1. The clonotype was recovered from a boy younger than 18 in good health and CMV-seronegative. Input material: PBMCs. The CDR3 DNA reads as TGTGCCAGCAAGTCCGACAGGGACGGAGACTATGGCTACACCTTC. Translated, it gives CASKSDRDGDYGYTF.